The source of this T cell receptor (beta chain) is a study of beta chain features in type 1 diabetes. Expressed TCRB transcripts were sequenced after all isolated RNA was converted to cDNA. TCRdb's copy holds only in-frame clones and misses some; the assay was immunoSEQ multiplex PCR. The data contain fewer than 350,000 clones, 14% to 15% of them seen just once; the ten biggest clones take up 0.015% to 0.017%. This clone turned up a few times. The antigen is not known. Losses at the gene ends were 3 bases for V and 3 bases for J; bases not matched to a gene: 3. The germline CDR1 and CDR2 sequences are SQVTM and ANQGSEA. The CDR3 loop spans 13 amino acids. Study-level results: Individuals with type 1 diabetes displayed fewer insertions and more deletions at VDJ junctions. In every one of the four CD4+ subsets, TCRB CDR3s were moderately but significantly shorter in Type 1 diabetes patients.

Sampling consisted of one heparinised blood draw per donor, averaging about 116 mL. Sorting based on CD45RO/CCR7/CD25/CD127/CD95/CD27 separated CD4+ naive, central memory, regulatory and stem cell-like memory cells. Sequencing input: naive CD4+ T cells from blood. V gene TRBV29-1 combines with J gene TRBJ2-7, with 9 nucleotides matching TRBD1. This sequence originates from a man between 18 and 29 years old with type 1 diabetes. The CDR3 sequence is CSVDVTGGYEQYF. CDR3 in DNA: TGCAGCGTTGACGTGACAGGGGGCTACGAGCAGTACTTC.